A single sample is the source of the 2 T cell receptor beta chains below, sequenced in a study of T cell responses to AZD1222 COVID-19 vaccine. Method: immunoSEQ multiplex PCR; TCRdb's copy keeps in-frame clones and lacks some. The sample includes approximately 97,000 clones, approximately 86% seen only once; the top ten take around 5.1%. The specimen was peripheral blood, collected on day 0 of AZD1222 vaccination. The receptors shown here come from an adult in good health.

This clone was seen once. The V call is TRBV27, the J call TRBJ1-6, with TRBD1 matching 8 bases. The germline CDR1 and CDR2 sequences are MNHEY and SMNVEV (reference sequence). V dropped 6 bases and J dropped 5; count of bases not matched to a gene: 6. This CDR3 comprises 15 residues. DNA of the CDR3: TGTGCCAGCAGACAGAGGGACAGGAATAATTCACCCCTCCACTTT. Amino acid sequence: CASRQRDRNNSPLHF.

The chain links TRBV9 to TRBJ2-2; TRBD1 might be the D (5 bases). Germline V gives CDR1 SGDLS, CDR2 YYNGEE. The CDR3 runs 16 residues. Trimming cost V 4 bases and J 0 bases, with 13 bases left between them. This CDR3 is CASSSGHLANTGELFF. As DNA, the CDR3 is TGTGCCAGCAGCTCAGGACACCTCGCGAACACCGGGGAGCTGTTTTTT.